Sequencing of this TCR beta chain was carried out in a study of CD8+CD57+ T cells in acquired aplastic anemia. Germline-derived CDR1 and CDR2 are DFQATT and SNEGSKA (reference sequence). This CDR3 has 14 amino acids. V was trimmed by 1 base and J by 3 bases, leaving 11 bases between them. Researchers used genomic DNA as the template to profile TCR beta VDJ and CDR3. One entry per CDR3 protein, called by TCRdb with MiXCR from the reads. The sample lists under 200,000 distinct CDR3 sequences, around 40% seen once, with 1.1% in the top ten. This clonotype has ten or more counts. Sequences were obtained from sorted CD4+, CD8+, or CD8+CD57+ T cells (not recorded which) from PBMCs. The chain combines TRBV20-1 with TRBJ2-3, with D tentatively TRBD1 (5 bases). The TCR sequence derives from a human donor in good health. As DNA, the CDR3 is TGCAGTGCTAGAGTCAGGGCAGGGACAGATACGCAGTATTTT. Translation: CSARVRAGTDTQYF.